This T cell receptor (beta chain) was recovered during a study of PD-L1 blockade in urothelial cancer. The overall study: About 85% of the 29 patients were males with bladder-origin urothelial cancer. There were a median of approximately 150,000 T cells in blood samples. Timepoints chosen for blood analysis were 3 weeks (second dose) and 6 weeks after treatment start.

This clone was observed a single time. The time point was: pretreatment peripheral blood. Urothelial carcinoma affected the patients, and it was locally advanced or metastatic. The repertoire was sequenced with immunoSEQ multiplex PCR; TCRdb's copy has only in-frame clones and lacks some. The table has under 55,000 clones, approximately 79% seen once; the top ten hold 2.5% to 3.5%. The sequence was obtained from a man in his sixties or seventies with urothelial cancer. This specimen consisted of PBMCs, obtained around atezolizumab (anti-PD-L1) treatment.

CDR3 sequence reads: CASSTGTVNPASEKLFF. The CDR3 DNA reads as TGTGCCAGCTCAACTGGGACAGTCAATCCCGCTAGTGAAAAACTGTTTTTT. V gene TRBV18 combines with J gene TRBJ1-4; 7 bases line up with TRBD1. Per the germline V gene, CDR1 is KGHSH and CDR2 is LQKENI. The CDR3 sequence is 17 residues long. Germline trimming cut 5 bases from V and 7 bases from J; bases unmatched to any gene: 16.